These 5 T cell receptor beta chains originate from one sample sequenced in a study of blood T cells in healthy people across ages. A J-beta primer mix and a sample-barcoded 5' primer were used in a second PCR of about 7 to 12 cycles. Each CDR3 protein is one row after TCRdb ran MiXCR on the 5' RACE reads. The top ten hold about 6.3% of the sample, which has around 1.5 million distinct CDR3 sequences, 45% to 70% seen once. The sample consisted of blood. The receptors come from a man in his late teens or twenties in good health.

In its sample, this clonotype was seen a few times. V usage is TRBV29-1 and J usage is TRBJ2-7; possible D gene TRBD2, 5 bases. The length of the CDR3 is 10 residues. The V gene lost 6 bases and the J gene lost 3 bases, with 6 bases spanning the gap. The germline gives CDR1 SQVTM, CDR2 ANQGSEA. The DNA of the CDR3 is TGCAGCGTCGGGAACTACGAGCAGTACTTC. Its translation is CSVGNYEQYF.

The chain couples TRBV20-1 to TRBJ1-2; maybe TRBD1 (5 bases). Between the trimmed V and J ends, which lost 6 bases and 5 bases, there was a span of 16 bases. CDR1 is DFQATT and CDR2 is SNEGSKA in the germline V gene (reference sequence). CDR3 length: 13 residues. The CDR3 coding sequence is TGCAGTGCCCAAGGAGTCAGGGATTATGGCTACACCTTC. Protein sequence: CSAQGVRDYGYTF.

This chain connects TRBV11-2 to TRBJ2-5, with D possibly being TRBD2 (6 bases). Looked up from germline, CDR1 is SGHAT and CDR2 is FQNNGV. V shed 0 bases and J shed 11 bases, with 19 bases lying between them. The CDR3 totals 15 residues. The CDR3 nucleotides are TGTGCCAGCAGCTTAGATTATAGCGGTGACAATGAGCAGTACTTC. This encodes CASSLDYSGDNEQYF.

Only a few counts were recorded for this clonotype. The gene calls are TRBV14 and TRBJ1-2, with 7 bases identical to TRBD1. Germline CDR1 is SGHDN and CDR2 is FVKESK. The CDR3 has 15 amino acids. V trimming: 2 bases; J trimming: 5 bases; junction bases outside the gene matches: 8. The CDR3 bases are TGTGCCAGCAGCCAAAGGCAGACAGGGCCTTATGGCTACACCTTC. As protein: CASSQRQTGPYGYTF.

This chain connects TRBV2 to TRBJ2-1; D remains ambiguous. CDR1 and CDR2 (germline): SNHLY, FYNNEI. V lost 3 bases, J lost 6 bases, and 9 bases lay in between. The CDR3 spans 13 residues. CDR3: CASSEMGSNEQFF. In DNA, the CDR3 is TGTGCCAGCAGTGAGATGGGTTCCAATGAGCAGTTCTTC.